This T cell receptor (beta chain) stems from a study of cytomegalovirus exposure and HLA in healthy donors. Clones were read by immunoSEQ multiplex PCR, and TCRdb kept only the in-frame ones, dropping some. The table records about 140,000 clones, about 94% of them present only once. The germline V gene encodes CDR1 SEHNR and CDR2 FQNEAQ (reference sequence). After removal of 6 bases from V and 11 bases from J, the junction contained 7 bases not matched to a gene. This CDR3 has 12 residues. The gene calls are TRBV7-9 and TRBJ1-1; the match to TRBD1 covers 9 bases. The sequencing input was PBMCs. The TCR was taken from a man between 18 and 29 years old in good health and CMV-seropositive. As DNA, the CDR3 is TGTGCCAGCAGTTTGACAGGGGGAAAGGCTTTCTTT. This gives the protein CASSLTGGKAFF.